This T cell receptor beta chain is from a study of T cells in Graves' hyperthyroidism and ophthalmopathy. The study left out patients who had uncontrolled infection, other autoimmune disease, pregnancy or lactation. TCR beta CDR3 regions were amplified from RNA. Carried out on the TCR CDR3, a first-round RT-PCR used the HTBI primer set. TCRdb itself ran the multiplex PCR reads through MiXCR, one entry per CDR3 protein. The sample holds fewer than 600,000 distinct CDR3 sequences; about 15% are singletons and the top ten take approximately 15%. The CDR3 loop spans 11 amino acids. Trimming shortened V by 7 bases and J by 3 bases, and 4 bases separated the two germline ends. Germline V gene data show CDR1 as LNHDA and CDR2 as SQIVND (reference sequence). Study-wide results and caveats: Model-based prediction identified ophthalmopathy a median 6.5 months prior to its onset.

A remark on this clonotype: Its cognate antigen is unknown.

The clonotype was recovered from a woman in her 40s with Graves' hyperthyroidism. The chain links TRBV19 to TRBJ1-5, with D uncertain. Sequencing input: blood. The CDR3 region is CASIDNQPQHF. CDR3 bases: TGTGCCAGTATCGACAATCAGCCCCAGCATTTT.